This T cell receptor beta chain comes out of a study of T cells in Graves' hyperthyroidism and ophthalmopathy. RNA transcripts provided the source from which TCR beta CDR3 regions were amplified. HTBI primers drove first-round RT-PCR of the TCR CDR3. TCRdb re-called the multiplex PCR reads through MiXCR, storing one row per CDR3 protein. Here the sample spans 550,000 to 600,000 distinct CDR3 sequences, approximately 15% being singletons. The PBMCs were sourced from fresh peripheral blood (about 10 ml). This clonotype was detected only a few times. The CDR3 consists of 16 residues. V was shortened by 3 bases and J by 2 bases, with 16 bases between the two germline ends. The germline V gene encodes CDR1 KGHSH and CDR2 LQKENI.

This chain connects TRBV18 to TRBJ1-2; D possibly corresponds to TRBD1 (5 bases). This clonotype was obtained from a woman aged 18-29 years with Graves' ophthalmopathy. Sequencing was performed on blood. CDR3 residues: CASSPKDPGRNYGYTF. The CDR3 DNA is TGTGCCAGCTCACCGAAGGATCCAGGGAGGAACTATGGCTACACCTTC.